This T cell receptor (beta chain) was profiled in a study of T cells after yellow fever vaccination. Findings of the study overall: The secondary response was weaker but peaked faster, day 5 versus 15. Contaminants from the bulk population, in the form of abundant clonotypes, could be found in FACS-sorted repertoires.

TCRdb re-derived calls from the 5' RACE reads in MiXCR, one entry per CDR3 protein. This sample has 300,000 to 400,000 distinct CDR3 sequences, with around 10% found just once. CDR3 size: 11 residues. Germline V CDR1 and CDR2: SGHTA, FQGNSA. V shed 5 bases and J shed 6 bases, with 5 bases lying between them. With regard to this clonotype: Its antigen remains unknown.

Sequences were derived from CD4+ T cells sorted from PBMCs, sampled 45 days after the yellow fever booster vaccination. This TCR was recovered from a man aged 18 to 30 who received the YFV17D yellow fever vaccine. This chain links TRBV7-2 with TRBJ2-1, with no clear D. This chain's CDR3 is CASSDRNEQFF. The CDR3 bases are TGTGCCAGCAGCGATCGCAATGAGCAGTTCTTC.